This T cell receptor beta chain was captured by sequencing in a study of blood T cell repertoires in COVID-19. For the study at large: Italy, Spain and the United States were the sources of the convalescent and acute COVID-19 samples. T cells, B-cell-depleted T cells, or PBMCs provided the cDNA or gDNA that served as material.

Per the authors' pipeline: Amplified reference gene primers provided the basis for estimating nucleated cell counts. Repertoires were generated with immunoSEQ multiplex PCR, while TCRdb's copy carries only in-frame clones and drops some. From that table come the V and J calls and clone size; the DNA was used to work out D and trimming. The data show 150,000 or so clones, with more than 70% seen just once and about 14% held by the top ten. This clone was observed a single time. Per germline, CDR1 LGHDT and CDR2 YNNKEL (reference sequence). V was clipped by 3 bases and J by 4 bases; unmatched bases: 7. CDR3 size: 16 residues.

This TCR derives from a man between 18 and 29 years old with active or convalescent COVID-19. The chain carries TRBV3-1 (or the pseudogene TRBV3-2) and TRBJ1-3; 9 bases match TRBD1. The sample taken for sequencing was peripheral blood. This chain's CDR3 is CASSHVGTGTGNTIYF. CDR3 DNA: TGTGCCAGCAGCCATGTAGGGACAGGGACGGGAAACACCATATATTTT.